What follows are 3 T cell receptor beta chains derived from one specimen sequenced in a study of OX40 agonist ivuxolimab in advanced cancers. Sequenced by immunoSEQ multiplex PCR; TCRdb stores in-frame clones only, minus some. Of around 76,000 clones in the sample, 85% were seen once. The material was CD4+ or CD8+ T cells sorted from blood, obtained in a trial of the OX40 agonist ivuxolimab. All receptors derive from an adult with an advanced solid tumor such as melanoma, head and neck, liver or kidney cancer.

The V and J genes are TRBV19 and TRBJ2-1; TRBD1 matches 7 bases. After removal of 9 bases from V and 2 bases from J, the junction contained 13 bases not matched to a gene. This CDR3 comprises 16 residues. Germline-derived CDR1 and CDR2 are LNHDA and SQIVND (reference sequence). This CDR3 is CASTPDRSRTYNEQFF. In nucleotides, the CDR3 is TGTGCCAGCACCCCGGACAGGTCGCGAACCTACAATGAGCAGTTCTTC.

This clone was picked up a small number of times. The V call is TRBV29-1, the J call TRBJ1-1, with 8 bases identical to TRBD1. The CDR3 contains 14 residues. Trimming at V came to 5 bases and at J to 0 bases, leaving 5 bases not matched to a gene. Germline-derived CDR1 and CDR2 are SQVTM and ANQGSEA. CDR3 DNA sequence: TGCAGCGTTTCAGGACAGGGCATGAACACTGAAGCTTTCTTT. Protein: CSVSGQGMNTEAFF. Complete variable domain (other parts from reference TRBV29-1 and TRBJ1-1): SAVISQKPSRDICQRGTSLTIQCQVDSQVTMMFWYRQQPGQSLTLIATANQGSEATYESGFVIDKFPISRPNLTFSTLTVSNMSPEDSSIYLCSVSGQGMNTEAFFGQGTRLTVV.

V and J are TRBV5-1 and TRBJ2-3; 7 bases map to TRBD1. Germline values: CDR1 SGHRS, CDR2 YFSETQ. The V gene end was trimmed by 6 bases and the J gene end by 2 bases; junction bases not matched to a gene: 3. The CDR3 spans 13 residues. CDR3 residues: CASMTGTTDTQYF. The CDR3 DNA sequence: TGCGCCAGCATGACAGGGACCACAGATACGCAGTATTTT.